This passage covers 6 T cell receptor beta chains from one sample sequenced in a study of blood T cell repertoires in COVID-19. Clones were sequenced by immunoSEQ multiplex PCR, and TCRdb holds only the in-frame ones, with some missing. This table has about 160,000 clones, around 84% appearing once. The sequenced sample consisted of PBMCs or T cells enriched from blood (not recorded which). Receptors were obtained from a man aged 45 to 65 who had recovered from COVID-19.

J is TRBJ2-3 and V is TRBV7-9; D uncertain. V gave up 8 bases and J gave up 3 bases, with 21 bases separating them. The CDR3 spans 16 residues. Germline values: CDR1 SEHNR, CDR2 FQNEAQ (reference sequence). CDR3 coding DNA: TGTGCCAGCTTGCGAATCTCCGAGGATCCGACAGATACGCAGTATTTT. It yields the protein CASLRISEDPTDTQYF.

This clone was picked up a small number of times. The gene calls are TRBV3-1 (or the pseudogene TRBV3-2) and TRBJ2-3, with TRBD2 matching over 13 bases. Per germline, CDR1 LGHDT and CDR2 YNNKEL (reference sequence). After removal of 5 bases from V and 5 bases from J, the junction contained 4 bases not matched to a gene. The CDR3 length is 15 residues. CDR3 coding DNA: TGTGCCAGCAGCACGGGACTAGCGGGGAAAGATACGCAGTATTTT. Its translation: CASSTGLAGKDTQYF.

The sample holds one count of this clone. This CDR3 reads CASSSPRLASTDTQYF. Written as DNA, the CDR3 is TGTGCCAGCAGTTCCCCCCGACTAGCCAGCACAGATACGCAGTATTTT. The V gene is TRBV27, the J gene TRBJ2-3; 7 nucleotides match TRBD2. Germline assignment: CDR1 MNHEY and CDR2 SMNVEV (reference sequence). The CDR3 contains 16 residues. Germline trimming cut 4 bases from V and 0 bases from J; bases unmatched to any gene: 7.

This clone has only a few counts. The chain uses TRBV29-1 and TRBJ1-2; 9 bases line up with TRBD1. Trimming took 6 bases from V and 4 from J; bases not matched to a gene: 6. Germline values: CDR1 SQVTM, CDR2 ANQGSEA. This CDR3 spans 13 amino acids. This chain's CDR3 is CSVPDRGTYGYTF. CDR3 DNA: TGCAGCGTACCGGACAGGGGAACCTATGGCTACACCTTC.

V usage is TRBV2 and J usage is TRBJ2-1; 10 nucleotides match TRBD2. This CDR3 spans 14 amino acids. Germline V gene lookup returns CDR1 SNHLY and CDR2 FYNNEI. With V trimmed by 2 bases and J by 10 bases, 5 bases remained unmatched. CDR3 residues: CASSELAGVQEQFF. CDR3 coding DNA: TGTGCCAGCAGTGAACTAGCGGGGGTTCAGGAGCAGTTCTTC.

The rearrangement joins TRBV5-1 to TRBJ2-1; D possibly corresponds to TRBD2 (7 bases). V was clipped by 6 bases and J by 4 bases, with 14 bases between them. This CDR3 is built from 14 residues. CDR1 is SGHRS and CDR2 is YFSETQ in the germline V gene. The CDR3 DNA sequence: TGCGCCAGCACCCAGGGAGGGGGGTACAATGAGCAGTTCTTC. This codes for CASTQGGGYNEQFF.